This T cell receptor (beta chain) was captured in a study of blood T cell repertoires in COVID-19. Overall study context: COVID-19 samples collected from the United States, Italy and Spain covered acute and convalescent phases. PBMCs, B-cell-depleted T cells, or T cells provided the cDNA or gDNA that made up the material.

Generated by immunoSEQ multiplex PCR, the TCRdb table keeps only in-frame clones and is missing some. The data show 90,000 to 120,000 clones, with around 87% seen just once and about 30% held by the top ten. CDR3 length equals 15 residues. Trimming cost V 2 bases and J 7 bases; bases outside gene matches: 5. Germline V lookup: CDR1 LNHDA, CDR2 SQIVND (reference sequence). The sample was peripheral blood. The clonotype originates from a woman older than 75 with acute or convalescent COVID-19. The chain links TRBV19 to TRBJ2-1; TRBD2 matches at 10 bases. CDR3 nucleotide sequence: TGTGCCAGTAGTATAAGCGGGGGGGCCACTAATGAGCAGTTCTTC. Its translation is CASSISGGATNEQFF.